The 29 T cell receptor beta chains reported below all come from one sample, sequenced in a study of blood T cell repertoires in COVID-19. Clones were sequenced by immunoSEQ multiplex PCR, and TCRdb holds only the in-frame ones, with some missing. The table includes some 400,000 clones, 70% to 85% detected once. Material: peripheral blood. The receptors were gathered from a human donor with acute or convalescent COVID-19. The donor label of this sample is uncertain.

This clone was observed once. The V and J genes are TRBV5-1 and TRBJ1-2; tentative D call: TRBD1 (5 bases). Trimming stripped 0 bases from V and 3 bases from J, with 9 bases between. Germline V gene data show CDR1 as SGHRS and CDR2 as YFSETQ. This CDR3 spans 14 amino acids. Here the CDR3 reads CASSLERDYYGYTF. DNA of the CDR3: TGCGCCAGCAGCTTGGAGAGGGACTACTATGGCTACACCTTC.

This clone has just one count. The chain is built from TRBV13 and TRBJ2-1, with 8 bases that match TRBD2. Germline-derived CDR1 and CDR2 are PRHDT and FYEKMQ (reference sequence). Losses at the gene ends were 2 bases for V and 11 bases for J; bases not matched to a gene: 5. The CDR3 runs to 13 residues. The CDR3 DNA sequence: TGTGCCAGCAGCTTAAGCAGCGGGAGTAAGCAGTTCTTC. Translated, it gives CASSLSSGSKQFF. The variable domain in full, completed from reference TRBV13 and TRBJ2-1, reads AAGVIQSPRHLIKEKRETATLKCYPIPRHDTVYWYQQGPGQDPQFLISFYEKMQSDKGSIPDRFSAQQFSDYHSELNMSSLELGDSALYFCASSLSSGSKQFFGPGTRLTVL.

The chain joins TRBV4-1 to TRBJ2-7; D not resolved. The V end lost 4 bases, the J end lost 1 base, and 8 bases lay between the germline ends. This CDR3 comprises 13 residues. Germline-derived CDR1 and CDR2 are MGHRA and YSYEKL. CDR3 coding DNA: TGCGCCAGCAGCCGGCAGGAATCCTACGAGCAGTACTTC. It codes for CASSRQESYEQYF.

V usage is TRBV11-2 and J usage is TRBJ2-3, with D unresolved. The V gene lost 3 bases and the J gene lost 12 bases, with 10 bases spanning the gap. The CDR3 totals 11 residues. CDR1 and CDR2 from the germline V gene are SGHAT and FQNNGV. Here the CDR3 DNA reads TGTGCCAGCAGCTTCCAGCGCATCCAGTATTTT. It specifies CASSFQRIQYF.

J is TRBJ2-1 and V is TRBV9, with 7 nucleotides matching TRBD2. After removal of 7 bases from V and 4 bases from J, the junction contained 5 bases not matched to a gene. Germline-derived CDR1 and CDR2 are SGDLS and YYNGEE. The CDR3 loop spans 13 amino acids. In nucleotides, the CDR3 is TGTGCCAGCTCGGGGGAGGGGTACAATGAGCAGTTCTTC. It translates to CASSGEGYNEQFF.

CDR3 sequence: CASSEMGAQYNSPLHF. Written as DNA, the CDR3 is TGTGCCAGCAGTGAAATGGGGGCCCAATATAATTCACCCCTCCACTTT. This sequence joins TRBV2 and TRBJ1-6, with a possible D match to TRBD1 (6 bases). The CDR3 spans 16 residues. V lost 2 bases to trimming and J lost 4 bases, with 12 bases between them. Germline CDR1 SNHLY, CDR2 FYNNEI.

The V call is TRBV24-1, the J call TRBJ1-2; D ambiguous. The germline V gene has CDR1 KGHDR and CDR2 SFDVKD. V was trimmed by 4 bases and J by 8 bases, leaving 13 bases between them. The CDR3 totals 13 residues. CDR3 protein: CATSERTGKGYTF. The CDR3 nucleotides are TGTGCCACCAGTGAACGGACTGGAAAAGGCTACACCTTC.

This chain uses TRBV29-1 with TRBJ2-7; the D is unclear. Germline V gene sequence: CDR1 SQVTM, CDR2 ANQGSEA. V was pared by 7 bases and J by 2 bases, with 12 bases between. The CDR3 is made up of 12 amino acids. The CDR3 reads CSGGLSTYEQYF. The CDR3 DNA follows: TGCAGCGGCGGCCTCTCTACCTACGAGCAGTACTTC.

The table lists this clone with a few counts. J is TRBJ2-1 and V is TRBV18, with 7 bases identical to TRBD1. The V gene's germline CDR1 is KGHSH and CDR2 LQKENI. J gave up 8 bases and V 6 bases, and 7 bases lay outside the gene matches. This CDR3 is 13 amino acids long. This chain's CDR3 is CASSLNRGDEQFF. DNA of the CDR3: TGTGCCAGCTCGCTAAACAGGGGTGATGAGCAGTTCTTC.

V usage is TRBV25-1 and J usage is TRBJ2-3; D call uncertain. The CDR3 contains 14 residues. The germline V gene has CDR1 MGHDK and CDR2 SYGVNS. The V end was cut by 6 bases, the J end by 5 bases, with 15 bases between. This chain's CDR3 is CASSALIGEDTQYF. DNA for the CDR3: TGTGCCAGCAGCGCCTTAATAGGAGAAGATACGCAGTATTTT. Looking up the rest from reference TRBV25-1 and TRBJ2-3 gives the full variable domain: EADIYQTPRYLVIGTGKKITLECSQTMGHDKMYWYQQDPGMELHLIHYSYGVNSTEKGDLSSESTVSRIRTEHFPLTLESARPSHTSQYLCASSALIGEDTQYFGPGTRLTVL.

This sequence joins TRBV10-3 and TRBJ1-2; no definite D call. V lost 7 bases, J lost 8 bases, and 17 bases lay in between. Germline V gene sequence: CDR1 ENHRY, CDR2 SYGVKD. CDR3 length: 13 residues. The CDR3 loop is CAITRQAESGYTF. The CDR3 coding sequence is TGTGCCATCACCAGACAAGCGGAATCGGGCTACACCTTC.

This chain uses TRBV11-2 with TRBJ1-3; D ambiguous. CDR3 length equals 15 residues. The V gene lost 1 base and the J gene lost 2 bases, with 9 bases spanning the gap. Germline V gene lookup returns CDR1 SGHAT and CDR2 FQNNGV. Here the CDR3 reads CASSLAPAAGNTIYF. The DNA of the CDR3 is TGTGCCAGCAGCTTAGCTCCGGCGGCTGGAAACACCATATATTTT.

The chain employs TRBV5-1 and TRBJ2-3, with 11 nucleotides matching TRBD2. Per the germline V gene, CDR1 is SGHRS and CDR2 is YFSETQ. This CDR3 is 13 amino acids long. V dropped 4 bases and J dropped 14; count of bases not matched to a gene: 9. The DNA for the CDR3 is TGCGCCAGCAGCCCCCTGACTAGCGGGGTTCTGTATTTT. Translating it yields CASSPLTSGVLYF.

The CDR3 bases are TGCGCCAGCAGTGTCGGGGGACAGGGAAGGGGGAACACTGAAGCTTTCTTT. This encodes CASSVGGQGRGNTEAFF. This rearrangement joins TRBV10-1 to TRBJ1-1, with 9 bases identical to TRBD1. The CDR3 sequence is 17 residues long. After removal of 4 bases from V and 1 base from J, the junction contained 10 bases not matched to a gene. CDR1 and CDR2 (germline): WNHNN, SYGVQD (reference sequence).

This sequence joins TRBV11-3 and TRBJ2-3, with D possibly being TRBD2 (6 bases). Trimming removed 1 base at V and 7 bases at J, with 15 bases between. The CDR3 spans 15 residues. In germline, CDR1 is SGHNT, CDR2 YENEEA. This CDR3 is CASSLGWRGGNTQYF. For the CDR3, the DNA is TGTGCCAGCAGCTTAGGCTGGCGGGGTGGTAATACGCAGTATTTT.

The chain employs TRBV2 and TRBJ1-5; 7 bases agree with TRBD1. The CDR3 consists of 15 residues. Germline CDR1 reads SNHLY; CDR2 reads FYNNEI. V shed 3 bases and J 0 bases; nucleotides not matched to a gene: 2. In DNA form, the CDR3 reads TGTGCCAGCAGTGAGCGGGACAGTAGCAATCAGCCCCAGCATTTT. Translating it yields CASSERDSSNQPQHF.

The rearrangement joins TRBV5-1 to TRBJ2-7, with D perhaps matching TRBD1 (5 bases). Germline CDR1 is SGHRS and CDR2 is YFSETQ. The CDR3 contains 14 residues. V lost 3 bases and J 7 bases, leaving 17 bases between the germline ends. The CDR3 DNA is TGCGCCAGCAGCTACGCCAGGGTCCCGGGTGAGCAGTACTTC. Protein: CASSYARVPGEQYF.

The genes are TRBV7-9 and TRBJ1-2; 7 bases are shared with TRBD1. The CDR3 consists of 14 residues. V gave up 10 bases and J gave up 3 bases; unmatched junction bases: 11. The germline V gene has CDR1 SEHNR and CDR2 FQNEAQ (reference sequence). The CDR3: CAIRLTGIDYGYTF. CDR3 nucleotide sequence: TGTGCCATCAGGCTGACAGGGATCGACTATGGCTACACCTTC. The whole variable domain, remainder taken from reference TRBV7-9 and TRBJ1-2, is DTGVSQNPRHKITKRGQNVTFRCDPISEHNRLYWYRQTLGQGPEFLTYFQNEAQLEKSRLLSDRFSAERPKGSFSTLEIQRTEQGDSAMYLCAIRLTGIDYGYTFGSGTRLTVV.

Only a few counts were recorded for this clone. CDR3 nucleotide sequence: TGTGCCAGCAGCCGATGGTCGGGCTACGAGCAGTACTTC. Residues: CASSRWSGYEQYF. The chain couples TRBV12-3 or TRBV12-4 to TRBJ2-7; D gene ambiguous. The CDR3 contains 13 residues. V was pared by 6 bases and J by 3 bases, with 12 bases between.

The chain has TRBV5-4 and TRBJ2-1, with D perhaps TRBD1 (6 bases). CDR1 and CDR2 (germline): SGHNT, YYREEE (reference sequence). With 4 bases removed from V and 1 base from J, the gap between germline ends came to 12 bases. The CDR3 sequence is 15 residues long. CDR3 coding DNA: TGTGCCAGCAGCCGCGGACAGAATTCCTACAATGAGCAGTTCTTC. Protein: CASSRGQNSYNEQFF. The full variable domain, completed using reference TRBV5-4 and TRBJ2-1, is ETGVTQSPTHLIKTRGQQVTLRCSSQSGHNTVSWYQQALGQGPQFIFQYYREEENGRGNFPPRFSGLQFPNYSSELNVNALELDDSALYLCASSRGQNSYNEQFFGPGTRLTVL.

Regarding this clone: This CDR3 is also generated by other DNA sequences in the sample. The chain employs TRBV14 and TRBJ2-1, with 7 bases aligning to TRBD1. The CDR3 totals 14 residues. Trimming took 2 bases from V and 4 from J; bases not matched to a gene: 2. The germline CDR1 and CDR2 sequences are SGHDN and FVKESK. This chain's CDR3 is CASSQNRGYNEQFF. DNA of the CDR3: TGTGCCAGCAGCCAAAACAGGGGTTACAATGAGCAGTTCTTC.

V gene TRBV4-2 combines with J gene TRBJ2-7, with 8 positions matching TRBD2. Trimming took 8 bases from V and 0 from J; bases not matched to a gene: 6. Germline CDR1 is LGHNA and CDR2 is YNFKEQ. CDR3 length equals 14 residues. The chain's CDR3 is CASREGLSSYEQYF. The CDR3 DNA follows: TGTGCCAGCCGGGAGGGCCTAAGCTCCTACGAGCAGTACTTC.

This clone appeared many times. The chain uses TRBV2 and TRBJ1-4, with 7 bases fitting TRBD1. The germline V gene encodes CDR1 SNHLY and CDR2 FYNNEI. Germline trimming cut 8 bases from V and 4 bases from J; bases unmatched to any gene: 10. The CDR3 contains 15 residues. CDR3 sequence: CASGDEQGNNEKLFF. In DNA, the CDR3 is TGTGCCAGCGGAGATGAACAGGGGAATAATGAAAAACTGTTTTTT.

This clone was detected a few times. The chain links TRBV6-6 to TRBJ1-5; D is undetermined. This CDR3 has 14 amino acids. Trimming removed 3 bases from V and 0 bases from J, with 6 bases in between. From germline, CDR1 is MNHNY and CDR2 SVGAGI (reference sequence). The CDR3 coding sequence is TGTGCCAGCAGTTATCAGGATAGCAATCAGCCCCAGCATTTT. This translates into CASSYQDSNQPQHF.

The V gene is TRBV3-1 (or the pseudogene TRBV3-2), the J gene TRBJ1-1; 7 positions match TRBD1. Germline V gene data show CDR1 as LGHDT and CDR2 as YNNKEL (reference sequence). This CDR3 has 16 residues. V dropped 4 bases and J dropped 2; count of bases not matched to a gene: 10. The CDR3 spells CASSLLGQTLNTEAFF. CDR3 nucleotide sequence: TGTGCCAGCAGCCTCTTGGGACAGACCCTTAACACTGAAGCTTTCTTT.

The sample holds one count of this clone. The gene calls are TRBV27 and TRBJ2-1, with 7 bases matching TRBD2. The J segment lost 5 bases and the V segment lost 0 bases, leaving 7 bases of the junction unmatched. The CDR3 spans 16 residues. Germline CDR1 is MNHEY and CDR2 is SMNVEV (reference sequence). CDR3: CASSLSAAGTHNEQFF. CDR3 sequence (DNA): TGTGCCAGCAGTTTATCGGCAGCGGGAACCCACAATGAGCAGTTCTTC.

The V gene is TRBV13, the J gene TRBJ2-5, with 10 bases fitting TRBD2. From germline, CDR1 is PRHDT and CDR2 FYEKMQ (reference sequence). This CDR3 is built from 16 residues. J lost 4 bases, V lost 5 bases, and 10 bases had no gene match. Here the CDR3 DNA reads TGTGCCAGCAGCACAGCTAGCGGGGGCCTCCGAGAGACCCAGTACTTC. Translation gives CASSTASGGLRETQYF.

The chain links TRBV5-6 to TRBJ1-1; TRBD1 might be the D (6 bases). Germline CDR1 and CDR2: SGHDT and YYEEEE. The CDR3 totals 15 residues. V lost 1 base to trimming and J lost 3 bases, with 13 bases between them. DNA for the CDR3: TGTGCCAGCAGCTTGAGTGCGACAGGCCACACTGAAGCTTTCTTT. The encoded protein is CASSLSATGHTEAFF.

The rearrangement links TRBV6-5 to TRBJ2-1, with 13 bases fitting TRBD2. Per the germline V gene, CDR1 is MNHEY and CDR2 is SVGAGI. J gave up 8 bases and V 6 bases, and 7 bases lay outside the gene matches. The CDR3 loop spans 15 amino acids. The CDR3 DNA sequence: TGTGCCAGCAGCACCACTACTAGCGGGAGGGATGAGCAGTTCTTC. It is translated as CASSTTTSGRDEQFF.